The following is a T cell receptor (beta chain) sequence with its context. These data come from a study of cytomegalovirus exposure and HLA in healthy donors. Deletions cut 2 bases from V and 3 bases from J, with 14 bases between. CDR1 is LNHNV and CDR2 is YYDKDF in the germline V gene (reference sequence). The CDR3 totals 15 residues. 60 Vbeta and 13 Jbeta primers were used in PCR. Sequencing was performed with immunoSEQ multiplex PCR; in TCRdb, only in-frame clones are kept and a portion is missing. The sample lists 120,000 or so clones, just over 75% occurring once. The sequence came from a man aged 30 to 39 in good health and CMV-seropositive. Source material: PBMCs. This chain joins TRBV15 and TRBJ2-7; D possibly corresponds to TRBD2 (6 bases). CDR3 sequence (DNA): TGTGCCACCAGCAGACCGGGGGTCCCGAGCTACGAGCAGTACTTC. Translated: CATSRPGVPSYEQYF.